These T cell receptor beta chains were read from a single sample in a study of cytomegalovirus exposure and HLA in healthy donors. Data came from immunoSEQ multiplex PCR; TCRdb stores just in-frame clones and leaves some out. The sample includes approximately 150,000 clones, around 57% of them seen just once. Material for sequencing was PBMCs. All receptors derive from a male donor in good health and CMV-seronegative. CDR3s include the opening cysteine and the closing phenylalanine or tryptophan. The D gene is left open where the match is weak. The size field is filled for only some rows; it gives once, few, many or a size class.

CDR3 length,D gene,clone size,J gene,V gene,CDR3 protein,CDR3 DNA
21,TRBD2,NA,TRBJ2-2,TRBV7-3,CASSPLPVRLAGGLYTGELFF,TGTGCCAGCAGCCCCCTCCCCGTGAGACTAGCGGGGGGGCTGTACACCGGGGAGCTGTTTTTT
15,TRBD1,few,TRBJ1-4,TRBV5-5,CASSLTGAANEKLFF,TGTGCCAGCAGCTTAACAGGGGCAGCTAATGAAAAACTGTTTTTT
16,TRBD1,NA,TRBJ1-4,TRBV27,CASSLGQGESNEKLFF,TGTGCCAGCAGTTTGGGACAGGGTGAGAGTAATGAAAAACTGTTTTTT
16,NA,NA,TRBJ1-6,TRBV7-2,CASSLLPGLTNSPLHF,TGTGCCAGCAGCTTATTGCCGGGACTTACTAATTCACCCCTCCACTTT
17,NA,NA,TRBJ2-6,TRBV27,CASSFVAGDSGANVLTF,TGTGCCAGCAGTTTCGTTGCAGGGGACTCTGGGGCCAACGTCCTGACTTTC
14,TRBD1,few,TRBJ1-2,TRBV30,CAWDPGQAIYGYTF,TGTGCCTGGGATCCGGGACAGGCGATTTATGGCTACACCTTC
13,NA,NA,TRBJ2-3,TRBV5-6,CASSQNRADTQYF,TGTGCCAGCAGTCAGAACAGGGCAGATACGCAGTATTTT
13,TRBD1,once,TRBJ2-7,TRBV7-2,CASSLYRGYEQYF,TGTGCCAGCAGCTTATACAGGGGCTACGAGCAGTACTTC
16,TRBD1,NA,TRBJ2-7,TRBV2,CASSGPGTGGSYEQYF,TGTGCCAGCAGTGGTCCGGGGACAGGGGGCTCCTACGAGCAGTACTTC
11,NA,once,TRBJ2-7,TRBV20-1,CSAATANEQYF,TGCAGTGCTGCTACAGCCAACGAGCAGTACTTC
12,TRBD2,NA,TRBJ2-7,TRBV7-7,CASSSERGEQYF,TGTGCCAGCAGCTCCGAGCGGGGGGAGCAGTACTTC
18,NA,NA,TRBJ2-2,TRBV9,CASSVVPQARTNTGELFF,TGTGCCAGCAGCGTAGTTCCACAGGCAAGAACGAACACCGGGGAGCTGTTTTTT
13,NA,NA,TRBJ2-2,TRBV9,CASSVEGSGELFF,TGTGCCAGCAGCGTAGAGGGGTCCGGGGAGCTGTTTTTT
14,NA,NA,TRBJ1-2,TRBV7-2,CASSLPTENYGYTF,TGTGCCAGCAGCTTACCCACAGAAAACTATGGCTACACCTTC
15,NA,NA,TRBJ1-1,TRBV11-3,CASSLTGVEDTEAFF,TGTGCCAGCAGCCTAACCGGGGTTGAGGACACTGAAGCTTTCTTT
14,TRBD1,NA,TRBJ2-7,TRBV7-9,CASSSSGGSYEQYF,TGTGCCAGCAGCTCATCAGGGGGTTCCTACGAGCAGTACTTC
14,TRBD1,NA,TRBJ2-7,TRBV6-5,CASSYSRGLYEQYF,TGTGCCAGCAGTTACTCCAGGGGGCTATACGAGCAGTACTTC
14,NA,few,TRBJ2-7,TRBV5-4,CASSWGAGFYEQYF,TGTGCCAGCAGCTGGGGAGCGGGTTTCTACGAGCAGTACTTC
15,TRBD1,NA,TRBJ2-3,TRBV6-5,CASSPGTAGRNTQYF,TGTGCCAGCAGTCCGGGGACAGCTGGCAGAAATACGCAGTATTTT
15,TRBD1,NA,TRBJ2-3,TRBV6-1,CASRNLGGGTDTQYF,TGTGCCAGCAGAAACTTAGGGGGCGGCACAGATACGCAGTATTTT
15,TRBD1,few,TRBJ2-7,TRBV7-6,CASSLMTGSYYEQYF,TGTGCCAGCAGCTTAATGACAGGGAGCTACTACGAGCAGTACTTC
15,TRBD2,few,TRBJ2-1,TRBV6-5,CASSLTSGGAGEQFF,TGTGCCAGCAGCCTGACTAGCGGGGGGGCCGGTGAGCAGTTCTTC
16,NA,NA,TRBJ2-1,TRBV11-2,CASSRIKQGGYNEQFF,TGTGCCAGCAGCCGTATCAAACAGGGAGGGTACAATGAGCAGTTCTTC
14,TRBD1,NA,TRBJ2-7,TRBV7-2,CASSPGQVSYEQYF,TGTGCCAGCAGCCCGGGACAGGTTTCCTACGAGCAGTACTTC